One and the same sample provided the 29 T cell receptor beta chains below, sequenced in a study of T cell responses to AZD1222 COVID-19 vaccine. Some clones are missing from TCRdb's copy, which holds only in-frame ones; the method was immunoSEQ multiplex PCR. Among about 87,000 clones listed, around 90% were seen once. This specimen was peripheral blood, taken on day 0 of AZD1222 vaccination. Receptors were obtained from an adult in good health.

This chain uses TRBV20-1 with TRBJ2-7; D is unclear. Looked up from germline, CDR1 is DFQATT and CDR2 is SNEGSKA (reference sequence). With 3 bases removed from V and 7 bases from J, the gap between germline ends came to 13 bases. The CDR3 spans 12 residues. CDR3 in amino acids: CSASWAPTEQYF. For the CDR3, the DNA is TGCAGTGCTAGTTGGGCTCCCACGGAGCAGTACTTC.

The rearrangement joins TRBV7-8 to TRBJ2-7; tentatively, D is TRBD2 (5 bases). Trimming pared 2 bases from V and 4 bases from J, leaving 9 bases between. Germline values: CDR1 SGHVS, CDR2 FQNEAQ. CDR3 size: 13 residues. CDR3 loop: CASSLITGYEQYF. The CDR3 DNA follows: TGTGCCAGCAGCTTAATCACGGGGTACGAGCAGTACTTC.

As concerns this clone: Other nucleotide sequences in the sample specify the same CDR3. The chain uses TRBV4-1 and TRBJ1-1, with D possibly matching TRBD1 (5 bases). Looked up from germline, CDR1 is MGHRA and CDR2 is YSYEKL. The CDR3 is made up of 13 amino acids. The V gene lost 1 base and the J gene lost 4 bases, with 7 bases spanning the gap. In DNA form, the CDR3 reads TGCGCCAGCAGCCAAGTCGGGGGCACTGAAGCTTTCTTT. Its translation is CASSQVGGTEAFF.

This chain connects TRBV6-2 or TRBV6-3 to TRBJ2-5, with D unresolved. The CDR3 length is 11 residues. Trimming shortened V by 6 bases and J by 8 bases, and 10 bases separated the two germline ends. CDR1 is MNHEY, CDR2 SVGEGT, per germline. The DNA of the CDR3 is TGTGCCAGCAGGTACCCCGGCACCCAGTACTTC. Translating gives CASRYPGTQYF.

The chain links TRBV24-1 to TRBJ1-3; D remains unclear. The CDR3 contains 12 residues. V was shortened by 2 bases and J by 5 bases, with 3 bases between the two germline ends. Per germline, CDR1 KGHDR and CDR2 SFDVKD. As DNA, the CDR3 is TGTGCCACCAGTGATTCAAGAAACACCATATATTTT. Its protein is CATSDSRNTIYF.

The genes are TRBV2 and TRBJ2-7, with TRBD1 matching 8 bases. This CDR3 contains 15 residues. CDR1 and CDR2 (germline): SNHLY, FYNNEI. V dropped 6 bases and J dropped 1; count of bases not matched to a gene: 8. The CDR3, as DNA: TGTGCCAGCAGCGTACGAGGGACAGGATCCTACGAGCAGTACTTC. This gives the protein CASSVRGTGSYEQYF.

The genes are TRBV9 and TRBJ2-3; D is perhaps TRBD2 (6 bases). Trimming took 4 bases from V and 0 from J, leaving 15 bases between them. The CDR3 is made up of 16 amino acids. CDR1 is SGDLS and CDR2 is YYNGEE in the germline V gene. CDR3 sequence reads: CASSPPAGISTDTQYF. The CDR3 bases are TGTGCCAGCAGCCCCCCCGCGGGGATTAGCACAGATACGCAGTATTTT.

The DNA for the CDR3 is TGCGCCAGCAGCATAGGGGATCTAGGCTACACCTTC. It translates to CASSIGDLGYTF. The chain has TRBV23-1 and TRBJ1-2; weak D call: TRBD1 (5 bases). TRBV23-1 is given ORF status, its function remaining uncertain. Trimming cost V 6 bases and J 8 bases, with 13 bases left between them. The CDR3 runs to 12 residues.

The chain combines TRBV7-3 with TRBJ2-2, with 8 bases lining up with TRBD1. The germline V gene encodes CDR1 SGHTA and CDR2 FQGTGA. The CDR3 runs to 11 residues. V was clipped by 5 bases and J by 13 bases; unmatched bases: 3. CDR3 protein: CASSQGAGLFF. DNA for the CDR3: TGTGCCAGCAGCCAGGGGGCGGGGCTGTTTTTT.

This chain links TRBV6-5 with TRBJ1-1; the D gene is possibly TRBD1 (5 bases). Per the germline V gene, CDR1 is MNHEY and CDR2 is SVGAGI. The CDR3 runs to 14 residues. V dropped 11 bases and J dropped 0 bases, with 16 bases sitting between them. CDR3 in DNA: TGTGCCTCATGTCCAGGGCGCATGAACACTGAAGCTTTCTTT. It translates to CASCPGRMNTEAFF.

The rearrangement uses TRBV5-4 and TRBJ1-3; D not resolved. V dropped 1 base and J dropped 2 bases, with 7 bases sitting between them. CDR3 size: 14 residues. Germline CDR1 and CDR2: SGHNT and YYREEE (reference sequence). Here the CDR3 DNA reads TGTGCCAGCAGCTTGTTAGGGACTGGAAACACCATATATTTT. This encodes CASSLLGTGNTIYF.

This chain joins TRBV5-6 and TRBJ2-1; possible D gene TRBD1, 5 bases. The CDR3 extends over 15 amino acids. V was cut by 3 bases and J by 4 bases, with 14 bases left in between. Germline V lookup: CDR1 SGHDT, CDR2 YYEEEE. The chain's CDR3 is CASSSQGAPYNEQFF. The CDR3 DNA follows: TGTGCCAGCAGCTCCCAAGGGGCCCCTTACAATGAGCAGTTCTTC.

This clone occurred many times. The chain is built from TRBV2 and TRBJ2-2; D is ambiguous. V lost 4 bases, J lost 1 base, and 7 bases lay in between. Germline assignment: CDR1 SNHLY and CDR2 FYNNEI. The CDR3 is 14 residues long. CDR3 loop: CASSAHLNTGELFF. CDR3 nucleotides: TGTGCCAGCAGTGCCCACTTGAACACCGGGGAGCTGTTTTTT.

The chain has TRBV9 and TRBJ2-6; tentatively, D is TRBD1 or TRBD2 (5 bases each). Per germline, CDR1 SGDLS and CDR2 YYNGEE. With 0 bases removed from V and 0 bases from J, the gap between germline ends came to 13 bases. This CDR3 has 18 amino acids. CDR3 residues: CASSVVRGGVSGANVLTF. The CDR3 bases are TGTGCCAGCAGCGTAGTGAGGGGTGGGGTCTCTGGGGCCAACGTCCTGACTTTC.

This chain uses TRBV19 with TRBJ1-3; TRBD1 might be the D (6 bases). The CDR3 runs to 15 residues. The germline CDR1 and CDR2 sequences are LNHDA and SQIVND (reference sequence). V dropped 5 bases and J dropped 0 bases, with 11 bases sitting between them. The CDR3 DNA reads TGTGCCAGTAGTTCGCAGGGGTTCTCTGGAAACACCATATATTTT. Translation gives CASSSQGFSGNTIYF.

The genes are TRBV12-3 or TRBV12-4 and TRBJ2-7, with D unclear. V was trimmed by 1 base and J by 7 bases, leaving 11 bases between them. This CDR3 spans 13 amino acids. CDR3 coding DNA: TGTGCCAGCAGTTTAGGAGGCAAGGGTGAGCAGTACTTC. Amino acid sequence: CASSLGGKGEQYF.

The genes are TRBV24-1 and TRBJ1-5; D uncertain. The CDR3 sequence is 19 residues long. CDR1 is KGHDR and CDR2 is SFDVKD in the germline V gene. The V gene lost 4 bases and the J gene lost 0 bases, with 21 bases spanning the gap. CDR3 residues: CATSDTRPPSPYSNQPQHF. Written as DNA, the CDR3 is TGTGCCACCAGTGACACTCGACCGCCCTCCCCCTATAGCAATCAGCCCCAGCATTTT.

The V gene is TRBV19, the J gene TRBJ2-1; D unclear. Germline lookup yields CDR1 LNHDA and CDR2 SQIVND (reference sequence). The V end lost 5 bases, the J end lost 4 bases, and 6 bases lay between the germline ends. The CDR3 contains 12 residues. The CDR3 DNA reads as TGTGCCAGTAGTCCCCGATACAATGAGCAGTTCTTC. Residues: CASSPRYNEQFF.

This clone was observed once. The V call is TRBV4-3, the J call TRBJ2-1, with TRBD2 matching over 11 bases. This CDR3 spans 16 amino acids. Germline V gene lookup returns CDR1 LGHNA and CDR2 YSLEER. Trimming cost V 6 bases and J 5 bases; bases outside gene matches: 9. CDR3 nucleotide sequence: TGCGCCAGCAGTCAGAGCGGGACTAGCGGCCACAATGAGCAGTTCTTC. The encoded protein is CASSQSGTSGHNEQFF.

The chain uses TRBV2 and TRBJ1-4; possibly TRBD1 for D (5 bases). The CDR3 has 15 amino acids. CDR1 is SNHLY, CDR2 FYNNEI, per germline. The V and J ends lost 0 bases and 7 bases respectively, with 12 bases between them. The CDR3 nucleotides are TGTGCCAGCAGTGAAGCGGTTACAGGACGTGAAAAACTGTTTTTT. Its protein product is CASSEAVTGREKLFF. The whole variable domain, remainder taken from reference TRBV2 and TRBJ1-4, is EPEVTQTPSHQVTQMGQEVILRCVPISNHLYFYWYRQILGQKVEFLVSFYNNEISEKSEIFDDQFSVERPDGSNFTLKIRSTKLEDSAMYFCASSEAVTGREKLFFGSGTQLSVL.

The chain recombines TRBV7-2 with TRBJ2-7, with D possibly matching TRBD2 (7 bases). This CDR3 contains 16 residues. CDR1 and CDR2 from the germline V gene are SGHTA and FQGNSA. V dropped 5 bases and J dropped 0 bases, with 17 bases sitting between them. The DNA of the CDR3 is TGTGCCAGCAGCCCCTCGGGGGGCGGGCACTCCTACGAGCAGTACTTC. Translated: CASSPSGGGHSYEQYF.

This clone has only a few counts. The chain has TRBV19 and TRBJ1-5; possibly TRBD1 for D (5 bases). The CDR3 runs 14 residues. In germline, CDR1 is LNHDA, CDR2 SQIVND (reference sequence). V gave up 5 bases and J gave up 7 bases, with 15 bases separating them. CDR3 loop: CASSPRTGGQPQHF. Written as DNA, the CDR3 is TGTGCCAGTAGTCCTCGGACCGGGGGGCAGCCCCAGCATTTT.

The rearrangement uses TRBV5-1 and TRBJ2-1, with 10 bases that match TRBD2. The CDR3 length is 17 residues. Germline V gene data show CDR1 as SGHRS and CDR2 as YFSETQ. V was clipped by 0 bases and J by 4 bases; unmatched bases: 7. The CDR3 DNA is TGCGCCAGCAGCTTGGCTCCCCGGACTAGCGGATACAATGAGCAGTTCTTC. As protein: CASSLAPRTSGYNEQFF.

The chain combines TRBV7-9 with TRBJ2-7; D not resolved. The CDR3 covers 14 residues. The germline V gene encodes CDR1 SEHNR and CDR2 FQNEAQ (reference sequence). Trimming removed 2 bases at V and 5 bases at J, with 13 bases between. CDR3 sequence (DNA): TGTGCCAGCAGCTTAACACTCCCCCAGGACGAGCAGTACTTC. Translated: CASSLTLPQDEQYF.

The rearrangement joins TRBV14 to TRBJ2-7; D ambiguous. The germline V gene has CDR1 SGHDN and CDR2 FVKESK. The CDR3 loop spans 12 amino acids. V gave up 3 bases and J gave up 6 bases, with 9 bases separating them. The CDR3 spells CASSQGWGEQYF. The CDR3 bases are TGTGCCAGCAGCCAGGGATGGGGCGAGCAGTACTTC.

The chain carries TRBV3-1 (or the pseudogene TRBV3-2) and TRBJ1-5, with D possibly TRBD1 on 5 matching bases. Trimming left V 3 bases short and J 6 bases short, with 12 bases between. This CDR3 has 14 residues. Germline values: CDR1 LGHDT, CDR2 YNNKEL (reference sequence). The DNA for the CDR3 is TGTGCCAGCAGCCAGGATTCGGGGGGTCAGCCCCAGCATTTT. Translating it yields CASSQDSGGQPQHF.

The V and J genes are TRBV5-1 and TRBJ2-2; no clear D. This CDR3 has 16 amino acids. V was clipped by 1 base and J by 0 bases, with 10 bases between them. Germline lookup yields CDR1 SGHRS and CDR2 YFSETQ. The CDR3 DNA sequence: TGCGCCAGCAGCTTGAGTCCTTCCACGAACACCGGGGAGCTGTTTTTT. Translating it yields CASSLSPSTNTGELFF.

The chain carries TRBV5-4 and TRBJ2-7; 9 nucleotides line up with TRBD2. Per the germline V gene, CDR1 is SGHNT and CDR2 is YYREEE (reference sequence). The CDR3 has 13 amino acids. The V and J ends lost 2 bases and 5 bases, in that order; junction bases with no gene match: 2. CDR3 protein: CASSFGGGDEQYF. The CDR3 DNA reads TGTGCCAGCAGCTTTGGCGGGGGGGACGAGCAGTACTTC.

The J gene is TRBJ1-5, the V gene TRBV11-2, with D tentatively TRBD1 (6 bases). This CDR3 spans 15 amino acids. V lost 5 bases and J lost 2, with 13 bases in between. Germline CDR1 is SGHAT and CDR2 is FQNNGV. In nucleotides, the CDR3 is TGTGCCAGCAGCCCGGGGGCGCCGGGCAATCAGCCCCAGCATTTT. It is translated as CASSPGAPGNQPQHF.